These 31 T cell receptor beta chains were all obtained from the same sample, sequenced in a study of control samples from healthy donors and cancer patients. Sequenced by immunoSEQ multiplex PCR; TCRdb stores in-frame clones only, minus some. The sample gives roughly 18,000 clones, less than 90% of which show up once; 25% to 35% is in the top ten. The sample taken for sequencing was PBMCs. Receptor source: a woman between 65 and 79 years old with lung cancer.

The gene calls are TRBV11-3 and TRBJ1-6; D ambiguous. The CDR3 has 16 amino acids. Per germline, CDR1 SGHNT and CDR2 YENEEA. The ends were cut back, 5 bases at V and 3 bases at J, with 14 bases in the middle. The CDR3 region is CASSLSTPDYNSPLHF. The CDR3 DNA follows: TGTGCCAGCAGCCTCTCTACCCCCGACTATAATTCACCCCTCCACTTT.

The chain has TRBV6-6 and TRBJ2-7; tentatively, D is TRBD1 (6 bases). With 0 bases removed from V and 3 bases from J, the gap between germline ends came to 9 bases. This CDR3 has 14 amino acids. The germline CDR1 and CDR2 sequences are MNHNY and SVGAGI (reference sequence). The CDR3 region has the DNA TGTGCCAGCAGTTACTCGGCGGACAGCTACGAGCAGTACTTC. It specifies CASSYSADSYEQYF.

The rearrangement uses TRBV27 and TRBJ2-7; 9 bases line up with TRBD1. The V gene end was trimmed by 3 bases and the J gene end by 0 bases; junction bases not matched to a gene: 6. Germline V gene data show CDR1 as MNHEY and CDR2 as SMNVEV (reference sequence). This CDR3 contains 16 residues. In DNA form, the CDR3 reads TGTGCCAGCAGTTTTTCCGGACAGGGGAGCTCCTACGAGCAGTACTTC. This gives the protein CASSFSGQGSSYEQYF.

This clone occurred a few times. The CDR3 nucleotides read TGTGCCAGCAGTTACTCAGCAGGTCGCTCCACTGAAGCTTTCTTT. Encoded protein: CASSYSAGRSTEAFF. The chain carries TRBV6-2 or TRBV6-3 and TRBJ1-1; D remains ambiguous. CDR1 is MNHEY and CDR2 is SVGEGT in the germline V gene. Trimming pared 0 bases from V and 4 bases from J, leaving 12 bases between. The CDR3 is made up of 15 amino acids.

The V and J genes are TRBV28 and TRBJ2-7; 8 bases line up with TRBD1. V was pared by 6 bases and J by 5 bases, with 3 bases of the junction left unmatched. Per germline, CDR1 MDHEN and CDR2 SYDVKM. The CDR3 is 12 residues long. The CDR3 spells CASRLTGDEQYF. The CDR3 DNA reads as TGTGCCAGCAGATTGACAGGGGACGAGCAGTACTTC.

This chain links TRBV10-3 with TRBJ2-7; 7 bases line up with TRBD2. Trimming cost V 11 bases and J 6 bases; bases outside gene matches: 19. Germline CDR1 and CDR2: ENHRY and SYGVKD. The CDR3 is 15 residues long. Here the CDR3 DNA reads TGTGCCTCCTGCCAGGGCGGGAGTTTCGCTTGCGAGCAGTACTTC. Its translation is CASCQGGSFACEQYF.

Written as DNA, the CDR3 is TGCGCCAGCAGCTTGGAGGGGGGCGCAGGAACCGGGGAGCTGTTTTTT. Protein product: CASSLEGGAGTGELFF. J is TRBJ2-2 and V is TRBV5-1; D is tentatively TRBD1 or TRBD2 (6 bases each). Germline lookup yields CDR1 SGHRS and CDR2 YFSETQ. CDR3 size: 16 residues. V lost 0 bases and J lost 5, with 14 bases in between. Combining the CDR3 with reference TRBV5-1 and TRBJ2-2 gives the whole variable domain KAGVTQTPRYLIKTRGQQVTLSCSPISGHRSVSWYQQTPGQGLQFLFEYFSETQRNKGNFPGRFSGRQFSNSRSEMNVSTLELGDSALYLCASSLEGGAGTGELFFGEGSRLTVL.

The V and J genes are TRBV18 and TRBJ2-7, with a weak D call TRBD2 (6 bases). The V and J ends lost 3 bases and 1 base respectively, with 16 bases between them. This CDR3 spans 16 amino acids. Germline loops: CDR1 KGHSH, CDR2 LQKENI. The CDR3: CASSPRGGARSYEQYF. As DNA, the CDR3 is TGTGCCAGCTCACCGAGGGGCGGGGCGAGGTCCTACGAGCAGTACTTC.

V and J are TRBV3-1 (or the pseudogene TRBV3-2) and TRBJ1-2; 9 bases fit TRBD1. The germline V gene encodes CDR1 LGHDT and CDR2 YNNKEL (reference sequence). The CDR3 has 14 residues. Germline trimming cut 4 bases from V and 3 bases from J; bases unmatched to any gene: 3. This CDR3 reads CASSRQGVDYGYTF. CDR3 sequence (DNA): TGTGCCAGCAGCCGACAGGGGGTAGACTATGGCTACACCTTC.

The chain recombines TRBV6-5 with TRBJ2-7; D might be TRBD1 (6 bases). The V end lost 4 bases, the J end lost 1 base, and 17 bases lay between the germline ends. CDR3 size: 16 residues. Germline CDR1 MNHEY, CDR2 SVGAGI. DNA of the CDR3: TGTGCCAGCAGTTTAACCGGGACAAGAGATTCCTACGAGCAGTACTTC. It specifies CASSLTGTRDSYEQYF.

By sample fraction, this clone is medium-sized. The chain uses TRBV2 and TRBJ2-7; 8 bases are shared with TRBD2. The CDR3 loop spans 13 amino acids. Germline trimming cut 5 bases from V and 5 bases from J; bases unmatched to any gene: 5. Germline V gene lookup returns CDR1 SNHLY and CDR2 FYNNEI. CDR3 DNA: TGTGCCAGCAGTCCAGGACTAGCTAACGAGCAGTACTTC. Translated: CASSPGLANEQYF.

CDR3 in DNA: TGTGCCAGCAGCCAAGTTGGACGTACTTACGAGCAGTACTTC. It is translated as CASSQVGRTYEQYF. The chain uses TRBV3-1 (or the pseudogene TRBV3-2) and TRBJ2-7, with unresolved D. CDR1 is LGHDT, CDR2 YNNKEL, per germline (reference sequence). V lost 1 base and J lost 4, with 11 bases in between. The CDR3 length is 14 residues.

V usage is TRBV5-1 and J usage is TRBJ2-7; D is uncertain. The CDR3 sequence is 12 residues long. V lost 0 bases and J 7 bases, leaving 8 bases between the germline ends. The germline gives CDR1 SGHRS, CDR2 YFSETQ. In nucleotides, the CDR3 is TGCGCCAGCAGCTTGGGCATGGGGGAGCAGTACTTC. Translating it yields CASSLGMGEQYF.

The table lists this clone with a few counts. J is TRBJ2-3 and V is TRBV9, with D perhaps given as TRBD1 or TRBD2 (5 bases each). The V end lost 0 bases, the J end lost 6 bases, and 8 bases lay between the germline ends. The CDR3 sequence is 13 residues long. In germline, CDR1 is SGDLS, CDR2 YYNGEE. The CDR3 spells CASSVGGGDTQYF. The CDR3 DNA sequence: TGTGCCAGCAGCGTAGGGGGCGGGGATACGCAGTATTTT. Together with reference TRBV9 and TRBJ2-3, the CDR3 gives the full variable domain: DSGVTQTPKHLITATGQRVTLRCSPRSGDLSVYWYQQSLDQGLQFLIQYYNGEERAKGNILERFSAQQFPDLHSELNLSSLELGDSALYFCASSVGGGDTQYFGPGTRLTVL.

This clone was counted a single time. V gene TRBV11-3 combines with J gene TRBJ2-3; 12 nucleotides align to TRBD2. Looked up from germline, CDR1 is SGHNT and CDR2 is YENEEA. After removal of 5 bases from V and 6 bases from J, the junction contained 12 bases not matched to a gene. The CDR3 runs 17 residues. CDR3: CASSTRTSGTARDTQYF. DNA of the CDR3: TGTGCCAGCAGCACCCGGACTAGCGGGACGGCCAGGGATACGCAGTATTTT.

This CDR3 reads CASSPPGSGNTIYF. DNA for the CDR3: TGTGCCAGCAGCCCCCCAGGATCTGGAAACACCATATATTTT. The V call is TRBV6-5, the J call TRBJ1-3; D not certain. CDR1 MNHEY and CDR2 SVGAGI come from the germline V gene. The CDR3 has 14 amino acids. V was cut by 6 bases and J by 1 base, with 10 bases left in between.

In DNA form, the CDR3 reads TGTGCCAGCAGTGAACCGTGGCTAGCGGGAGCCACCGGGGAGCTGTTTTTT. It codes for CASSEPWLAGATGELFF. The genes are TRBV2 and TRBJ2-2; 10 nucleotides align to TRBD2. This CDR3 is 17 amino acids long. Trimming removed 2 bases from V and 4 bases from J; junction bases left unmatched: 7. The germline gives CDR1 SNHLY, CDR2 FYNNEI. Full variable domain (missing parts from reference TRBV2 and TRBJ2-2): EPEVTQTPSHQVTQMGQEVILRCVPISNHLYFYWYRQILGQKVEFLVSFYNNEISEKSEIFDDQFSVERPDGSNFTLKIRSTKLEDSAMYFCASSEPWLAGATGELFFGEGSRLTVL.

Remarks on this clone: Relative to the germline gene, one junction end is altered; a read error may explain this. The chain carries TRBV18 and TRBJ1-2; no clear D. The CDR3 sequence is 15 residues long. CDR1 and CDR2 (germline): KGHSH, LQKENI. CDR3 coding DNA: TGTGCCAGCTCACAAAACCCGACGGTTAACTATGGCTATACCTTC. Protein product: CASSQNPTVNYGYTF.

This chain connects TRBV20-1 to TRBJ1-2; D uncertain. Germline V gene data show CDR1 as DFQATT and CDR2 as SNEGSKA (reference sequence). The CDR3 is 10 residues long. The ends were cut back, 5 bases at V and 8 bases at J, with 9 bases in the middle. CDR3 loop: CSAEDEGYTF. Written as DNA, the CDR3 is TGCAGTGCTGAGGACGAAGGCTACACCTTC.

The J gene is TRBJ2-7, the V gene TRBV12-5; D is unresolved. The germline CDR1 and CDR2 sequences are LGHNT and FRNRAP. Deletions cut 6 bases from V and 0 bases from J, with 9 bases between. CDR3 length: 13 residues. CDR3 protein: CASGLQSSYEQYF. The CDR3 coding sequence is TGTGCTAGTGGGTTACAGAGCTCCTACGAGCAGTACTTC.

The chain links TRBV11-2 to TRBJ1-3; D possibly corresponds to TRBD1 (5 bases). Germline V gene sequence: CDR1 SGHAT, CDR2 FQNNGV. The CDR3 extends over 15 amino acids. V was clipped by 1 base and J by 4 bases, with 11 bases between them. CDR3 nucleotide sequence: TGTGCCAGCAGCTTAGCGAGGGGCCTAGGAAACACCATATATTTT. Translated: CASSLARGLGNTIYF.

This sequence joins TRBV5-4 and TRBJ2-7; D not resolved. V was cut by 1 base and J by 6 bases, with 8 bases left in between. The CDR3 has 12 residues. Germline V gene lookup returns CDR1 SGHNT and CDR2 YYREEE (reference sequence). The CDR3 sequence is CASSLWPLEQYF. CDR3 nucleotide sequence: TGTGCCAGCAGCTTGTGGCCACTCGAGCAGTACTTC.

This chain links TRBV7-2 with TRBJ1-4; possible D gene TRBD1, 5 bases. The germline V gene has CDR1 SGHTA and CDR2 FQGNSA. This CDR3 spans 14 amino acids. With 3 bases removed from V and 4 bases from J, the gap between germline ends came to 9 bases. The CDR3 sequence: CASSFRALNEKLFF. The CDR3 nucleotides are TGTGCCAGCAGCTTCAGGGCCCTTAATGAAAAACTGTTTTTT.

The rearrangement joins TRBV13 to TRBJ1-1; D is unresolved. Germline V gene lookup returns CDR1 PRHDT and CDR2 FYEKMQ (reference sequence). V shed 0 bases and J shed 1 base, with 6 bases lying between them. CDR3 length: 14 amino acids. The CDR3 loop reads CASSLGVGNTEAFF. The CDR3 nucleotides are TGTGCCAGCAGCTTAGGCGTGGGGAACACTGAAGCTTTCTTT.

About this clone: Other nucleotide sequences in the sample specify the same CDR3. The chain has TRBV6-5 and TRBJ2-7, with a weak D call TRBD2 (6 bases). Germline CDR1 is MNHEY and CDR2 is SVGAGI. V was cut by 5 bases and J by 4 bases, with 18 bases left in between. This CDR3 has 15 amino acids. The CDR3 region is CASSNPGLADYEQYF. In DNA, the CDR3 is TGTGCCAGCAGTAATCCGGGATTAGCGGATTACGAGCAGTACTTC.

CDR3 amino acids: CASSLADSGANVLTF. In DNA, the CDR3 is TGCGCCAGCAGCTTGGCGGACTCTGGGGCCAACGTCCTGACTTTC. This chain uses TRBV5-1 with TRBJ2-6; no definite D call. With 0 bases removed from V and 0 bases from J, the gap between germline ends came to 4 bases. Germline CDR1 is SGHRS and CDR2 is YFSETQ. This CDR3 region has 15 residues.

The rearrangement joins TRBV18 to TRBJ2-5, with TRBD1 matching 7 bases. V trimming: 2 bases; J trimming: 1 base; junction bases outside the gene matches: 13. Germline-derived CDR1 and CDR2 are KGHSH and LQKENI. CDR3 size: 18 residues. DNA for the CDR3: TGTGCCAGCTCACCAACAGCTCAGACCGGGACAGCCCAAGAGACCCAGTACTTC. Its protein product is CASSPTAQTGTAQETQYF.

This sequence joins TRBV5-6 and TRBJ1-1, with 7 bases fitting TRBD1. After removal of 2 bases from V and 2 bases from J, the junction contained 6 bases not matched to a gene. Looked up from germline, CDR1 is SGHDT and CDR2 is YYEEEE. The CDR3 covers 15 residues. DNA of the CDR3: TGTGCCAGCAGCTTCACAGGGGAGGGTAACACTGAAGCTTTCTTT. It specifies CASSFTGEGNTEAFF.

V is TRBV27 and J is TRBJ2-1; the match to TRBD2 covers 12 bases. CDR1 is MNHEY, CDR2 SMNVEV, per germline (reference sequence). V lost 2 bases and J lost 4; bases outside the gene matches: 0. This CDR3 has 15 residues. The CDR3 reads CASSLGLAGYNEQFF. The CDR3 nucleotides read TGTGCCAGCAGTTTAGGACTAGCGGGGTACAATGAGCAGTTCTTC.

The chain joins TRBV7-2 to TRBJ2-3; 14 bases map to TRBD2. After removal of 5 bases from V and 2 bases from J, the junction contained 12 bases not matched to a gene. CDR3 size: 19 residues. CDR1 and CDR2 from the germline V gene are SGHTA and FQGNSA. DNA for the CDR3: TGTGCCAGCAGCCTAGGACTAGCGGGAGGTACCCCCTTCACAGATACGCAGTATTTT. Protein: CASSLGLAGGTPFTDTQYF.

This clone is a singleton in its sample. The chain couples TRBV5-1 to TRBJ2-3; D uncertain. Per the germline V gene, CDR1 is SGHRS and CDR2 is YFSETQ. Trimming left V 4 bases short and J 7 bases short, with 13 bases between. The CDR3 is 13 residues long. CDR3 coding DNA: TGCGCCAGCAGCGCCAGTGGGGATCATACGCAGTATTTT. Protein sequence: CASSASGDHTQYF.